This T cell receptor beta chain is from a study of cytomegalovirus exposure and HLA in healthy donors. Study-level information: In a previous analysis, 120 million or so unique TCR beta sequences were found from some 180 million T cells. General observations from the study: A missense variant in DCLRE1C was later tied to TCR beta V- and J-gene trimming. Most CMV-associated TCR beta chains appeared HLA-restricted in a later analysis.

PCR primers comprised 60 Vbeta and 13 Jbeta primers. TCRdb keeps only in-frame clones here, not all; method: immunoSEQ multiplex PCR. This sample yields 200,000 or so clones, of which more than 75% are seen a single time; 1.3% belongs to the top ten. Concerning this clone itself: Its target is unknown.

The V and J ends lost 8 bases and 3 bases respectively, with 7 bases between them. CDR1 and CDR2 from the germline V gene are SGHTA and FQGNSA. The CDR3 contains 11 residues. Specimen: PBMCs. This chain uses TRBV7-2 with TRBJ1-1, with no clear D. This clonotype was obtained from a man aged 30 to 39 in good health and CMV-seronegative. CDR3 bases: TGTGCCAGCGCACAGCACACTGAAGCTTTCTTT. It translates to CASAQHTEAFF.